What follows are 19 T cell receptor beta chains derived from one specimen sequenced in a study of shared clonotypes between healthy human individuals. Generated by immunoSEQ multiplex PCR, the TCRdb table keeps only in-frame clones and is missing some. The table includes about 230,000 clones, approximately 65% detected once. Sequenced: memory CD4+ T cells sorted from blood. As to subset: CD45RA-negative fraction. Receptor source: a man in his thirties or forties in good health.

This rearrangement joins TRBV5-1 to TRBJ1-2, with TRBD1 as a possible D gene (6 bases). The CDR3 extends over 16 amino acids. The germline V gene has CDR1 SGHRS and CDR2 YFSETQ. V lost 2 bases to trimming and J lost 4 bases, with 18 bases between them. CDR3 coding DNA: TGCGCCAGCAGCTTAATGGATCAGGGGACCATCTATGGCTACACCTTC. This codes for CASSLMDQGTIYGYTF.

The rearrangement links TRBV5-4 to TRBJ2-7, with D maybe TRBD2 (6 bases). Germline CDR1 and CDR2: SGHNT and YYREEE (reference sequence). CDR3 length: 12 amino acids. The ends were cut back, 4 bases at V and 4 bases at J, with 9 bases in the middle. The chain's CDR3 is CASSPGTYEQYF. As DNA, the CDR3 is TGTGCCAGCAGCCCCGGGACTTACGAGCAGTACTTC.

This sequence joins TRBV27 and TRBJ2-3; D ambiguous. Trimming stripped 9 bases from V and 4 bases from J, with 17 bases between. CDR1 is MNHEY and CDR2 is SMNVEV in the germline V gene (reference sequence). The CDR3 sequence is 14 residues long. The DNA of the CDR3 is TGTGCCAGTGTGGCGTCCGTTCGCGCAGATACGCAGTATTTT. Protein sequence: CASVASVRADTQYF.

This clone was detected only once. The rearrangement links TRBV18 to TRBJ1-3; 8 bases are a match to TRBD1. This CDR3 is built from 17 residues. CDR1 and CDR2 from the germline V gene are KGHSH and LQKENI. The V and J ends lost 2 bases and 0 bases, in that order; junction bases with no gene match: 6. The CDR3 loop is CASSPTGTGNSGNTIYF. CDR3 DNA sequence: TGTGCCAGCTCACCAACGGGGACAGGAAACTCTGGAAACACCATATATTTT.

This clone was observed a handful of times. This CDR3 is CAVGTGGFSSYNEQFF. The CDR3 DNA sequence: TGTGCTGTGGGAACAGGGGGCTTTAGCTCCTACAATGAGCAGTTCTTC. This chain joins TRBV5-4 and TRBJ2-1, with TRBD1 matching 9 bases. The length of the CDR3 is 16 residues. Germline CDR1 is SGHNT and CDR2 is YYREEE (reference sequence).

This clone turned up a few times. The genes are TRBV6-6 and TRBJ2-7, with TRBD2 matching 13 bases. V gave up 6 bases and J gave up 3 bases; unmatched junction bases: 5. The CDR3 has 15 amino acids. Germline CDR1 is MNHNY and CDR2 is SVGAGI (reference sequence). CDR3 sequence (DNA): TGTGCCAGCAGACTGGGACTAGCGGGGCACTACGAGCAGTACTTC. Its protein is CASRLGLAGHYEQYF.

The chain links TRBV30 to TRBJ1-1, with D unclear. CDR1 and CDR2 from the germline V gene are GTSNPN and SVGIG (reference sequence). Between the trimmed V and J ends, which lost 0 bases and 1 base, there was a span of 12 bases. This CDR3 has 15 amino acids. The CDR3 reads CAWSVIGSRNTEAFF. The DNA of the CDR3 is TGTGCCTGGAGTGTAATAGGCAGCAGGAACACTGAAGCTTTCTTT.

The gene calls are TRBV5-1 and TRBJ2-3; 7 bases align to TRBD2. The junction had 3 bases not matched to a gene; V was cut back by 0 bases and J by 2 bases. The CDR3 has 15 amino acids. CDR1 is SGHRS, CDR2 YFSETQ, per germline. The CDR3 protein is CASSLASGYTDTQYF. The CDR3 DNA is TGCGCCAGCAGCTTGGCTAGCGGATACACAGATACGCAGTATTTT.

The chain couples TRBV9 to TRBJ2-6, with unresolved D. The germline V gene has CDR1 SGDLS and CDR2 YYNGEE. The CDR3 totals 15 residues. With 4 bases removed from V and 0 bases from J, the gap between germline ends came to 8 bases. CDR3 sequence: CASSSLGSGANVLTF. Written as DNA, the CDR3 is TGTGCCAGCAGCTCCCTTGGCTCTGGGGCCAACGTCCTGACTTTC.

The count of this clone is one. The V gene is TRBV19, the J gene TRBJ2-7; D is perhaps TRBD1 (5 bases). V lost 10 bases to trimming and J lost 2 bases, with 21 bases between them. Germline V gene data show CDR1 as LNHDA and CDR2 as SQIVND (reference sequence). This CDR3 is 15 amino acids long. The CDR3 loop reads CATEPLQGWPYEQYF. The CDR3 region has the DNA TGTGCCACCGAGCCCCTCCAGGGCTGGCCCTACGAGCAGTACTTC.

A few counts support this clone. The chain couples TRBV4-1 to TRBJ1-4, with a weak D call TRBD1 (5 bases). Germline CDR1 and CDR2: MGHRA and YSYEKL. Trimming took off 3 bases at V and 8 bases at J, with 10 bases between the two ends. This CDR3 region has 13 residues. Here the CDR3 reads CASSQVRGEKLFF. CDR3 DNA sequence: TGCGCCAGCAGCCAGGTCCGGGGCGAAAAACTGTTTTTT.

V is TRBV29-1 and J is TRBJ2-2, with a possible D match to TRBD1 (5 bases). Trimming removed 5 bases at V and 4 bases at J, with 14 bases between. This CDR3 region has 14 residues. Germline V gene lookup returns CDR1 SQVTM and CDR2 ANQGSEA. CDR3 residues: CSVIWAGRTGELFF. CDR3 in DNA: TGCAGCGTTATTTGGGCAGGGCGCACCGGGGAGCTGTTTTTT.

The chain joins TRBV6-5 to TRBJ1-3, with TRBD1 as a possible D gene (5 bases). The CDR3 has 14 amino acids. The germline V gene has CDR1 MNHEY and CDR2 SVGAGI. Trimming removed 5 bases at V and 4 bases at J, with 12 bases between. The CDR3 bases are TGTGCCAGCAGTCCCGGGACGGTGGGAAACACCATATATTTT. Translation gives CASSPGTVGNTIYF.

V and J are TRBV2 and TRBJ2-5; D is unclear. The CDR3 covers 12 residues. CDR1 SNHLY and CDR2 FYNNEI come from the germline V gene. The V gene lost 7 bases and the J gene lost 0 bases, with 6 bases spanning the gap. CDR3 residues: CASKQNQETQYF. CDR3 DNA sequence: TGTGCCAGCAAGCAGAACCAAGAGACCCAGTACTTC.

The chain is built from TRBV7-9 and TRBJ2-2; 12 positions match TRBD2. The V segment lost 3 bases and the J segment 7 bases; nucleotides outside the gene matches: 6. The germline V gene has CDR1 SEHNR and CDR2 FQNEAQ (reference sequence). The CDR3 length is 16 residues. The CDR3 protein is CASSLRLAGVHGELFF. In nucleotides, the CDR3 is TGTGCCAGCAGCTTGCGACTAGCGGGAGTCCACGGGGAGCTGTTTTTT.

This clone was detected only a few times. The chain has TRBV10-3 and TRBJ2-3; no clear D. CDR1 is ENHRY and CDR2 is SYGVKD in the germline V gene. V lost 3 bases and J lost 5, with 15 bases in between. The CDR3 runs to 15 residues. The CDR3 region has the DNA TGTGCCATCAGTGACCTAGTTGCAGTAGGAGATACGCAGTATTTT. It translates to CAISDLVAVGDTQYF.

The chain combines TRBV19 with TRBJ2-5, with 9 bases identical to TRBD1. Germline values: CDR1 LNHDA, CDR2 SQIVND (reference sequence). The CDR3 loop spans 15 amino acids. The J segment lost 5 bases and the V segment lost 3 bases, leaving 7 bases of the junction unmatched. Here the CDR3 reads CASSIVGQGTETQYF. The CDR3 nucleotides are TGTGCCAGTAGTATCGTAGGACAGGGGACGGAGACCCAGTACTTC.

The gene calls are TRBV29-1 and TRBJ1-1; D is perhaps TRBD1 (6 bases). V lost 4 bases and J lost 0, with 24 bases in between. CDR3 length equals 18 residues. Germline CDR1 reads SQVTM; CDR2 reads ANQGSEA. In DNA form, the CDR3 reads TGCAGCGTTGCCCAGCCGCAGTTTCGTAAGGGGGTGAACACTGAAGCTTTCTTT. It codes for CSVAQPQFRKGVNTEAFF.

The J gene is TRBJ2-7, the V gene TRBV7-2, with 11 bases matching TRBD2. Germline values: CDR1 SGHTA, CDR2 FQGNSA. The CDR3 is 14 residues long. With V trimmed by 5 bases and J by 2 bases, 2 bases remained unmatched. The CDR3 spells CASSGLAGPYEQYF. For the CDR3, the DNA is TGTGCCAGCAGCGGACTAGCGGGCCCCTACGAGCAGTACTTC.